Each of the 19 T cell receptor beta chains below was sequenced from the same sample in a study of blood T cells in healthy people across ages. A sample-barcoded 5' primer and a J-beta primer mix were used in a second PCR of about 7 to 12 cycles. TCRdb re-analysed the 5' RACE reads in MiXCR, keeping a single row per CDR3 protein. Of about 1.5 million distinct CDR3 sequences in the sample, roughly 43% were seen once. The sequenced material came from blood. Receptor source: a woman under 30 in good health.

Here the CDR3 DNA reads TGCGCCAGCAGCCATAAGAGACTAGCGGCCCATTCTTTAGCCAAAAACATTCAGTACTTC. Translating it yields CASSHKRLAAHSLAKNIQYF. This rearrangement joins TRBV4-1 to TRBJ2-4; TRBD2 agrees at 9 bases. V gave up 3 bases and J gave up 0 bases; unmatched junction bases: 15. The CDR3 covers 20 residues. Germline assignment: CDR1 MGHRA and CDR2 YSYEKL.

This chain connects TRBV7-9 to TRBJ1-1, with a possible D match to TRBD1 (5 bases). The CDR3 is 13 residues long. In germline, CDR1 is SEHNR, CDR2 FQNEAQ (reference sequence). Trimming took 1 base from V and 7 from J, leaving 10 bases between them. CDR3 bases: TGTGCCAGCAGCTTAGTGGTCCAGGGTGAAGCTTTCTTT. It translates to CASSLVVQGEAFF.

The CDR3 protein is CSVESQNRANEQFF. The DNA for the CDR3 is TGCAGCGTTGAATCACAGAACAGGGCCAATGAGCAGTTCTTC. The chain links TRBV29-1 to TRBJ2-1; TRBD1 might be the D (6 bases). Trimming shortened V by 2 bases and J by 6 bases, and 14 bases separated the two germline ends. CDR3 length: 14 amino acids. The germline V gene has CDR1 SQVTM and CDR2 ANQGSEA.

This clonotype occurred a few times. This chain uses TRBV29-1 with TRBJ1-1; no clear D. CDR1 is SQVTM and CDR2 is ANQGSEA in the germline V gene. Trimming cost V 3 bases and J 2 bases, with 13 bases left between them. This CDR3 spans 14 amino acids. CDR3 sequence: CSVDMVRPNTEAFF. Written as DNA, the CDR3 is TGCAGCGTTGACATGGTGAGGCCAAACACTGAAGCTTTCTTT.

This clonotype was recorded only once. A read error is possible here, since a much larger clone lies one base away. The chain combines TRBV4-2 with TRBJ2-1; tentative D call: TRBD2 (6 bases). The better agreement between TRBJ2-7 and the DNA end casts doubt on the J call. Germline V gives CDR1 LGHNA, CDR2 YNFKEQ. CDR3 length: 15 amino acids. The CDR3 protein is CASSPSPSAYNEQYF. Written as DNA, the CDR3 is TGTGCCAGCAGCCCGTCTCCTAGCGCCTACAATGAGCAGTACTTC.

J is TRBJ1-2 and V is TRBV6-2 or TRBV6-3; D remains unclear. CDR3 length equals 14 residues. Trimming pared 6 bases from V and 7 bases from J, leaving 18 bases between. CDR1 is MNHEY and CDR2 is SVGEGT in the germline V gene. This CDR3 reads CASSNEGAARGYTF. CDR3 nucleotide sequence: TGTGCCAGCAGCAACGAGGGAGCAGCGCGTGGCTACACCTTC.

This clonotype showed up just a few times. V is TRBV6-6 and J is TRBJ2-4; TRBD2 aligns across 10 bases. V shed 6 bases and J 6 bases; nucleotides not matched to a gene: 11. Germline V gene data show CDR1 as MNHNY and CDR2 as SVGAGI (reference sequence). The CDR3 consists of 16 residues. The DNA for the CDR3 is TGTGCCAGCAGCCGGAGCGGGAGGGCCGAAGGAAACATTCAGTACTTC. Protein product: CASSRSGRAEGNIQYF.

V gene TRBV30 combines with J gene TRBJ2-1; a weak D match, TRBD2 (6 bases). Trimming removed 0 bases at V and 4 bases at J, with 13 bases between. The CDR3 has 15 residues. Germline CDR1 and CDR2: GTSNPN and SVGIG (reference sequence). In DNA, the CDR3 is TGTGCCTGGAGTGTACGTAGGGGACTTTACAATGAGCAGTTCTTC. Its protein is CAWSVRRGLYNEQFF.

This chain joins TRBV4-3 and TRBJ2-5, with TRBD2 identical over 14 bases. CDR3 length: 16 residues. The V gene's germline CDR1 is LGHNA and CDR2 YSLEER. Trimming removed 5 bases from V and 5 bases from J; junction bases left unmatched: 7. Here the CDR3 DNA reads TGCGCCAGCAGCACCCGGACTAGCGGGGGGTTTGAGACCCAGTACTTC. Protein product: CASSTRTSGGFETQYF.

This clonotype was seen a handful of times. This rearrangement joins TRBV6-5 to TRBJ1-1; D is ambiguous. The CDR3 contains 13 residues. Trimming cost V 6 bases and J 2 bases, with 10 bases left between them. The germline V gene encodes CDR1 MNHEY and CDR2 SVGAGI. The CDR3 DNA reads as TGTGCCAGCAGCTGGAGGTTAAACACTGAAGCTTTCTTT. It yields the protein CASSWRLNTEAFF.

This rearrangement joins TRBV6-1 to TRBJ1-5; no definite D call. V lost 8 bases to trimming and J lost 0 bases, with 14 bases between them. Germline CDR1 reads MNHNS; CDR2 reads SASEGT. The CDR3 contains 15 residues. CDR3 nucleotides: TGTGCCAGCGGGGTAACGGCGGATAGCAATCAGCCCCAGCATTTT. Amino acid sequence: CASGVTADSNQPQHF.

The sample holds a few counts of this clonotype. The rearrangement uses TRBV27 and TRBJ2-1; a possible D gene is TRBD2 (5 bases). Deletions cut 3 bases from V and 3 bases from J, with 9 bases between. Germline V gene sequence: CDR1 MNHEY, CDR2 SMNVEV (reference sequence). The CDR3 covers 14 residues. CDR3 amino acids: CASSFLGDYNEQFF. The CDR3 nucleotides are TGTGCCAGCAGTTTTTTGGGAGACTACAATGAGCAGTTCTTC.

This clonotype was counted only a few times. This sequence joins TRBV5-1 and TRBJ2-1; a possible D gene is TRBD2 (6 bases). Trimming stripped 0 bases from V and 2 bases from J, with 9 bases between. The length of the CDR3 is 15 residues. CDR1 is SGHRS, CDR2 YFSETQ, per germline. CDR3 loop: CASSLAGDPYNEQFF. In DNA, the CDR3 is TGCGCCAGCAGCTTGGCGGGGGATCCCTACAATGAGCAGTTCTTC.

The chain has TRBV20-1 and TRBJ2-1; D remains ambiguous. V was cut by 6 bases and J by 3 bases, with 18 bases left in between. The CDR3 runs to 15 residues. Germline CDR1 is DFQATT and CDR2 is SNEGSKA (reference sequence). The CDR3 DNA reads TGCAGTGCCACTGACCCTAGGCGAGGCTACAATGAGCAGTTCTTC. Amino acid sequence: CSATDPRRGYNEQFF.

This rearrangement joins TRBV4-3 to TRBJ2-6, with D unresolved. Trimming pared 1 base from V and 0 bases from J, leaving 10 bases between. From germline, CDR1 is LGHNA and CDR2 YSLEER. The CDR3 covers 17 residues. The CDR3 spells CASSQGVLFSGANVLTF. The CDR3 DNA is TGCGCCAGCAGCCAAGGTGTCCTATTCTCTGGGGCCAACGTCCTGACTTTC.

This clonotype was picked up a small number of times. The genes are TRBV4-3 and TRBJ2-3; D is possibly TRBD1 (5 bases). In germline, CDR1 is LGHNA, CDR2 YSLEER. V was trimmed by 5 bases and J by 5 bases, leaving 23 bases between them. The CDR3 runs to 17 residues. DNA of the CDR3: TGCGCCAGCAGCTACCAAGTCATGGTGTCCAGGGTAGATACGCAGTATTTT. This translates into CASSYQVMVSRVDTQYF.

V and J are TRBV19 and TRBJ1-2; D ambiguous. Trimming left V 2 bases short and J 1 base short, with 11 bases between. In germline, CDR1 is LNHDA, CDR2 SQIVND (reference sequence). CDR3 length: 15 amino acids. The CDR3 DNA reads TGTGCCAGTAGTATAACACCGGAGAATAACTATGGCTACACCTTC. Protein sequence: CASSITPENNYGYTF. Full variable domain (missing parts from reference TRBV19 and TRBJ1-2): DGGITQSPKYLFRKEGQNVTLSCEQNLNHDAMYWYRQDPGQGLRLIYYSQIVNDFQKGDIAEGYSVSREKKESFPLTVTSAQKNPTAFYLCASSITPENNYGYTFGSGTRLTVV.

The chain carries TRBV12-3 or TRBV12-4 and TRBJ2-1; TRBD2 matches 8 bases. Trimming removed 6 bases from V and 12 bases from J; junction bases left unmatched: 19. The length of the CDR3 is 16 residues. The CDR3 region is CASSPLRGGRSDGQFF. The CDR3 nucleotides read TGTGCCAGCAGCCCCCTTCGGGGCGGGAGGTCGGATGGGCAGTTCTTC.

This chain's CDR3 is CASSDRTNTGELFF. Written as DNA, the CDR3 is TGTGCCAGCAGTGACAGGACGAACACCGGGGAGCTGTTTTTT. The chain links TRBV2 to TRBJ2-2; D is unresolved. The CDR3 is made up of 14 amino acids. Trimming left V 3 bases short and J 0 bases short, with 5 bases between. Germline CDR1 and CDR2: SNHLY and FYNNEI.